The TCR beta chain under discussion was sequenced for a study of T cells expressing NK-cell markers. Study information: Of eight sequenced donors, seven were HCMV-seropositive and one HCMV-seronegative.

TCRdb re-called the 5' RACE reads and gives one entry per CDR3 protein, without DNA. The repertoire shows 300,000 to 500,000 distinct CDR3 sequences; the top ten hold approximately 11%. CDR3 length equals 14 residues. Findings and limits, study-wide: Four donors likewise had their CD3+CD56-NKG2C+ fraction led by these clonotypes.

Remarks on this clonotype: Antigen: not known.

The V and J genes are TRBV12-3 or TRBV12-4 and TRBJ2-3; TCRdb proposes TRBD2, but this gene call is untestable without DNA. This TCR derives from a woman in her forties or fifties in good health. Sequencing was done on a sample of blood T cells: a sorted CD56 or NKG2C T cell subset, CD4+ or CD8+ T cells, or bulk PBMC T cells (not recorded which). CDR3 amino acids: CASSRGTESYTQYF.